Following are 22 T cell receptor beta chains from one sample sequenced in a study of blood T cells in healthy people across ages. A sample-barcoded 5' primer and a J-beta primer mix were used in a second PCR of roughly 6 to 11 cycles. TCRdb called the 5' RACE reads again in MiXCR, with one record for every CDR3 protein. This sample carries about 840,000 distinct CDR3 sequences, about 27% of them seen once, and the ten largest clones take about a tenth. The sample was also linked to a second study, of T cells of mothers and their children.

Sequencing was performed on blood. The receptors originated from a woman in her forties in good health.

The V gene is TRBV7-2, the J gene TRBJ2-1; the match to TRBD2 covers 9 bases. This CDR3 is built from 14 residues. From germline, CDR1 is SGHTA and CDR2 FQGNSA. The trim removed 4 bases at V and 9 bases at J, leaving 7 bases unmatched. The CDR3 bases are TGTGCCAGCAGCTCGGCGGGGGGGACTGGTGAGCAGTTCTTC. Translation gives CASSSAGGTGEQFF.

This clonotype was counted only a few times. The chain uses TRBV12-3 or TRBV12-4 and TRBJ1-5; D is uncertain. This CDR3 region has 12 residues. Trimming removed 8 bases at V and 3 bases at J, with 8 bases between. CDR3 amino acids: CASRRTNQPQHF. CDR3 in DNA: TGTGCCAGCCGCCGGACCAATCAGCCCCAGCATTTT.

The chain recombines TRBV6-1 with TRBJ2-1; 7 bases are a match to TRBD2. The DNA matches TRBJ2-7 better at its end, which makes the J call doubtful. This CDR3 contains 18 residues. Germline values: CDR1 MNHNS, CDR2 SASEGT. The CDR3 protein is CASSEAVGTASGLNEQYF. The CDR3 nucleotides are TGTGCCAGCAGTGAAGCAGTGGGTACGGCTAGCGGACTCAATGAGCAGTACTTC.

This clonotype was counted ten times or more. The CDR3 nucleotides are TGCGCCAGCAGGGTACGAGGACAGGGGGCGGGGGAGACCCAGTACTTC. Protein sequence: CASRVRGQGAGETQYF. This sequence joins TRBV5-1 and TRBJ2-5; TRBD1 matches at 11 bases. This CDR3 contains 16 residues. With V trimmed by 5 bases and J by 5 bases, 11 bases remained unmatched. Germline CDR1 SGHRS, CDR2 YFSETQ.

The chain employs TRBV5-1 and TRBJ1-2; 8 bases line up with TRBD1. The V gene's germline CDR1 is SGHRS and CDR2 YFSETQ. Trimming cost V 0 bases and J 1 base; bases outside gene matches: 2. The CDR3 runs to 15 residues. CDR3 region: CASSLVTGDNYGYTF. CDR3 DNA: TGCGCCAGCAGCTTGGTGACAGGGGATAACTATGGCTACACCTTC.

This clonotype was observed many times. The chain couples TRBV6-1 to TRBJ2-4; 9 nucleotides match TRBD1. Germline-derived CDR1 and CDR2 are MNHNS and SASEGT. This CDR3 spans 17 amino acids. Trimming removed 8 bases from V and 1 base from J; junction bases left unmatched: 12. The CDR3 spells CASRDREESWAKNIQYF. The DNA for the CDR3 is TGTGCCAGCCGGGACAGGGAAGAGAGTTGGGCCAAAAACATTCAGTACTTC.

This clonotype was counted a few times. At one boundary the junction diverges from the germline segment, which might be a read error. This CDR3 reads CASRGTPSCEQYF. In nucleotides, the CDR3 is TGTGCCAGCAGAGGGACTCCTTCCTGCGAGCAGTACTTC. The J gene is TRBJ2-7, the V gene TRBV28, with TRBD2 as a possible D gene (6 bases). This CDR3 is 13 amino acids long. Germline lookup yields CDR1 MDHEN and CDR2 SYDVKM. The entire variable domain, with the rest obtained from reference TRBV28 and TRBJ2-7, is as follows: DVKVTQSSRYLVKRTGEKVFLECVQDMDHENMFWYRQDPGLGLRLIYFSYDVKMKEKGDIPEGYSVSREKKERFSLILESASTNQTSMYLCASRGTPSCEQYFGPGTRLTVT.

This clonotype was picked up a small number of times. This sequence joins TRBV2 and TRBJ1-6, with TRBD1 as a possible D gene (6 bases). The CDR3 contains 15 residues. Trimming pared 6 bases from V and 6 bases from J, leaving 15 bases between. CDR1 and CDR2 (germline): SNHLY, FYNNEI. The DNA of the CDR3 is TGTGCCAGCAGGGATAAGGGACACCCTAATTCACCCCTCCACTTT. The encoded protein is CASRDKGHPNSPLHF.

The genes are TRBV20-1 and TRBJ1-1, with 7 bases aligning to TRBD1. V was pared by 0 bases and J by 8 bases, with 9 bases of the junction left unmatched. CDR3 length: 14 residues. Germline loops: CDR1 DFQATT, CDR2 SNEGSKA (reference sequence). The CDR3 loop reads CSARDVKGAGEAFF. The CDR3 coding sequence is TGCAGTGCTAGAGATGTAAAGGGGGCTGGAGAAGCTTTCTTT.

In the case of this clonotype: A much larger clone differs from this one at a single base, so this may be a read error. The chain couples TRBV28 to TRBJ2-5; a possible D gene is TRBD2 (5 bases). Near its end, the DNA agrees better with TRBJ2-4, so the J call may be wrong. CDR3 size: 17 residues. Germline V gene lookup returns CDR1 MDHEN and CDR2 SYDVKM. CDR3 nucleotides: TGTGCCAGCAGTTTGGAGGTCAGAACACTTCGTAGAAACATTCAGTACTTC. Its protein product is CASSLEVRTLRRNIQYF.

This clonotype appeared many times. The chain is built from TRBV20-1 and TRBJ1-5; TRBD1 is a possible D gene (6 bases). Trimming took off 1 base at V and 2 bases at J, with 24 bases between the two ends. The CDR3 has 19 amino acids. The germline CDR1 and CDR2 sequences are DFQATT and SNEGSKA (reference sequence). DNA of the CDR3: TGCAGTGCTAGAGTCTACAAGGGGGGACGGGTTTCAGGCAATCAGCCCCAGCATTTT. Translated, it gives CSARVYKGGRVSGNQPQHF.

The V and J genes are TRBV7-2 and TRBJ2-7; unclear D gene. The CDR3 runs 14 residues. Germline CDR1 and CDR2: SGHTA and FQGNSA. Deletions cut 4 bases from V and 0 bases from J, with 10 bases between. The CDR3 reads CASSSFPGSYEQYF. CDR3 nucleotides: TGTGCCAGCAGCTCCTTTCCGGGCTCCTACGAGCAGTACTTC.

This clonotype was seen a handful of times. This sequence joins TRBV5-1 and TRBJ2-7, with a tentative D call TRBD1 (6 bases). Germline values: CDR1 SGHRS, CDR2 YFSETQ. V was trimmed by 0 bases and J by 6 bases, leaving 22 bases between them. The CDR3 contains 17 residues. The CDR3 spells CASSLGTASTRGSEQYF. The CDR3 DNA sequence: TGCGCCAGCAGCTTGGGGACAGCTAGTACCCGTGGGTCCGAGCAGTACTTC.

The chain couples TRBV28 to TRBJ2-7; TRBD2 matches at 11 bases. Germline V CDR1 and CDR2: MDHEN, SYDVKM. The CDR3 is 14 amino acids. The V gene end was trimmed by 7 bases and the J gene end by 3 bases; junction bases not matched to a gene: 5. The DNA of the CDR3 is TGTGCCAGCATCTCCGGGACTAGCGGCTACGAGCAGTACTTC. It specifies CASISGTSGYEQYF. Full variable domain (rest looked up from reference TRBV28 and TRBJ2-7): DVKVTQSSRYLVKRTGEKVFLECVQDMDHENMFWYRQDPGLGLRLIYFSYDVKMKEKGDIPEGYSVSREKKERFSLILESASTNQTSMYLCASISGTSGYEQYFGPGTRLTVT.

This clonotype was observed at least ten times. The V and J genes are TRBV6-5 and TRBJ1-2; 7 positions agree with TRBD1. The CDR3 has 16 amino acids. Looked up from germline, CDR1 is MNHEY and CDR2 is SVGAGI. The V segment lost 6 bases and the J segment 1 base; nucleotides outside the gene matches: 11. CDR3 protein: CASRLAPQGHNYGYTF. The CDR3 DNA is TGTGCCAGCAGGCTTGCCCCACAGGGGCATAACTATGGCTACACCTTC.

The chain employs TRBV5-1 and TRBJ2-1; D is possibly TRBD2 (6 bases). Germline CDR1 is SGHRS and CDR2 is YFSETQ. CDR3 length: 13 residues. V was clipped by 4 bases and J by 6 bases, with 11 bases between them. For the CDR3, the DNA is TGCGCCAGCAGCAGGGGACTGCTCAATGAGCAGTTCTTC. This translates into CASSRGLLNEQFF.

This clonotype was counted ten times or more. The CDR3 nucleotides are TGTGCCAGCAGTGAACGCGAGAATGAAAAACTGTTTTTT. It is translated as CASSERENEKLFF. The chain uses TRBV6-1 and TRBJ1-4; D is ambiguous. The germline V gene has CDR1 MNHNS and CDR2 SASEGT. Trimming pared 2 bases from V and 5 bases from J, leaving 6 bases between. The CDR3 totals 13 residues.

The chain recombines TRBV12-3 or TRBV12-4 with TRBJ2-7, with TRBD1 matching over 8 bases. V was clipped by 6 bases and J by 3 bases; unmatched bases: 13. The CDR3 loop spans 16 amino acids. In nucleotides, the CDR3 is TGTGCCAGCAGGTTCTCCGGGACAGGAATTAACTACGAGCAGTACTTC. This gives the protein CASRFSGTGINYEQYF.

V usage is TRBV20-1 and J usage is TRBJ2-1; 14 positions match TRBD2. V lost 4 bases and J lost 10; bases outside the gene matches: 6. Looked up from germline, CDR1 is DFQATT and CDR2 is SNEGSKA (reference sequence). This CDR3 has 14 residues. The CDR3 DNA is TGCAGTGCTAAGGGACTAGCGGGAGTATTGGAGCAGTTCTTC. Translated, it gives CSAKGLAGVLEQFF.

This clonotype was observed many times. CDR3 loop: CASSLSTTYEQYF. CDR3 coding DNA: TGTGCCAGCAGCTTATCGACTACTTACGAGCAGTACTTC. This chain connects TRBV7-6 to TRBJ2-7, with a possible D match to TRBD2 (5 bases). V was pared by 2 bases and J by 4 bases, with 9 bases between. CDR3 length equals 13 residues. Germline V gene data show CDR1 as SGHVS and CDR2 as FNYEAQ.

This clonotype was counted ten times or more. This rearrangement joins TRBV6-2 or TRBV6-3 to TRBJ2-2, with 8 bases aligning to TRBD1. Germline V gene sequence: CDR1 MNHEY, CDR2 SVGEGT. The CDR3 consists of 14 residues. V dropped 4 bases and J dropped 3; count of bases not matched to a gene: 1. This CDR3 reads CASSLQGDTGELFF. CDR3 sequence (DNA): TGTGCCAGCAGTTTACAGGGGGACACCGGGGAGCTGTTTTTT.

This clonotype showed up just a few times. V usage is TRBV29-1 and J usage is TRBJ1-2; TRBD1 aligns across 8 bases. The CDR3 covers 14 residues. Germline values: CDR1 SQVTM, CDR2 ANQGSEA. Germline trimming cut 3 bases from V and 4 bases from J; bases unmatched to any gene: 7. The CDR3 region is CSVDTGGMSYGYTF. The CDR3 DNA reads TGCAGCGTTGATACAGGGGGAATGAGCTATGGCTACACCTTC. Combining the CDR3 with reference TRBV29-1 and TRBJ1-2 gives the whole variable domain SAVISQKPSRDICQRGTSLTIQCQVDSQVTMMFWYRQQPGQSLTLIATANQGSEATYESGFVIDKFPISRPNLTFSTLTVSNMSPEDSSIYLCSVDTGGMSYGYTFGSGTRLTVV.